The 11 T cell receptor beta chains below were found in one sample sequenced in a study of OX40 agonist ivuxolimab in advanced cancers. Some clones are missing from TCRdb's copy, which holds only in-frame ones; the method was immunoSEQ multiplex PCR. The sample contains some 39,000 clones, about nine tenths of which appear only once. The sequences come from CD4+ or CD8+ T cells sorted from blood, collected in a trial of the OX40 agonist ivuxolimab. Receptors were obtained from an adult with an advanced solid tumor such as melanoma, head and neck, liver or kidney cancer.

This chain uses TRBV6-6 with TRBJ1-1; D unclear. In germline, CDR1 is MNHNY, CDR2 SVGAGI (reference sequence). The V and J ends lost 7 bases and 1 base respectively, with 4 bases between them. This CDR3 comprises 11 residues. For the CDR3, the DNA is TGTGCCAGCACCCCGAACACTGAAGCTTTCTTT. It translates to CASTPNTEAFF.

The V and J genes are TRBV9 and TRBJ2-1; 9 nucleotides line up with TRBD2. In germline, CDR1 is SGDLS, CDR2 YYNGEE. V gave up 0 bases and J gave up 7 bases; unmatched junction bases: 11. This CDR3 is 17 amino acids long. The CDR3 protein is CASSVAAAGGPQNEQFF. The DNA of the CDR3 is TGTGCCAGCAGCGTAGCGGCGGCGGGAGGGCCTCAGAATGAGCAGTTCTTC.

This chain uses TRBV29-1 with TRBJ2-7; possibly TRBD1 or TRBD2 for D (6 bases each). The CDR3 runs to 13 residues. Trimming stripped 6 bases from V and 4 bases from J, with 16 bases between. The germline V gene has CDR1 SQVTM and CDR2 ANQGSEA. CDR3 in amino acids: CSVAEWGAYEQYF. CDR3 nucleotides: TGCAGCGTCGCCGAGTGGGGGGCATACGAGCAGTACTTC.

The J gene is TRBJ2-5, the V gene TRBV28; 8 bases map to TRBD2. V was pared by 5 bases and J by 5 bases, with 13 bases of the junction left unmatched. This CDR3 has 16 amino acids. Germline CDR1 is MDHEN and CDR2 is SYDVKM. Here the CDR3 DNA reads TGTGCCAGCAGTCCTCGACTAGCGCTTAATTCGGAGACCCAGTACTTC. As protein: CASSPRLALNSETQYF. Together with reference TRBV28 and TRBJ2-5, the CDR3 gives the full variable domain: DVKVTQSSRYLVKRTGEKVFLECVQDMDHENMFWYRQDPGLGLRLIYFSYDVKMKEKGDIPEGYSVSREKKERFSLILESASTNQTSMYLCASSPRLALNSETQYFGPGTRLLVL.

The chain uses TRBV7-9 and TRBJ2-1, with D perhaps assigned TRBD1 or TRBD2 (5 bases each). Trimming left V 5 bases short and J 5 bases short, with 16 bases between. The CDR3 has 15 amino acids. The germline V gene has CDR1 SEHNR and CDR2 FQNEAQ (reference sequence). CDR3 DNA sequence: TGTGCCAGCAGCCACAAGCTTGGGACGGACAATGAGCAGTTCTTC. Its protein is CASSHKLGTDNEQFF.

The V and J genes are TRBV7-8 and TRBJ2-1, with D possibly matching TRBD2 (6 bases). The CDR3 spans 16 residues. The germline V gene encodes CDR1 SGHVS and CDR2 FQNEAQ. Trimming cost V 5 bases and J 4 bases, with 18 bases left between them. The CDR3 here is CASSPARLAFYNEQFF. The CDR3 DNA reads as TGTGCCAGCAGCCCGGCCAGGCTAGCGTTTTACAATGAGCAGTTCTTC.

The J gene is TRBJ1-2, the V gene TRBV7-9; D perhaps matches TRBD1 (6 bases). Germline assignment: CDR1 SEHNR and CDR2 FQNEAQ (reference sequence). This CDR3 is built from 13 residues. Trimming shortened V by 5 bases and J by 6 bases, and 13 bases separated the two germline ends. DNA of the CDR3: TGTGCCAGCAGCGGGGGGGCAACCCATGGCTACACCTTC. Translating it yields CASSGGATHGYTF.

The chain recombines TRBV7-3 with TRBJ2-1, with TRBD2 matching over 12 bases. From germline, CDR1 is SGHTA and CDR2 FQGTGA. The CDR3 covers 16 residues. J gave up 2 bases and V 5 bases, and 4 bases lay outside the gene matches. Written as DNA, the CDR3 is TGTGCCAGCAGCCGACTAGCGGGAGTAACCTACAATGAGCAGTTCTTC. Its protein product is CASSRLAGVTYNEQFF.

The chain recombines TRBV28 with TRBJ2-3, with 10 bases identical to TRBD2. The CDR3 is 17 amino acids. Germline CDR1 reads MDHEN; CDR2 reads SYDVKM. V was pared by 7 bases and J by 4 bases, with 14 bases of the junction left unmatched. The CDR3 loop is CASTQGLAGVGADTQYF. The CDR3, as DNA: TGTGCCAGCACCCAGGGGCTAGCGGGAGTTGGGGCAGATACGCAGTATTTT.

The chain has TRBV6-1 and TRBJ2-7, with 9 bases that match TRBD2. The CDR3 consists of 14 residues. Trimming cost V 5 bases and J 6 bases; bases outside gene matches: 8. The germline V gene has CDR1 MNHNS and CDR2 SASEGT. Here the CDR3 reads CASSPLAGSSEQYF. The CDR3, as DNA: TGTGCCAGCAGTCCCCTAGCGGGATCGTCCGAGCAGTACTTC.

The CDR3 DNA reads TGTGCCAGCTCACAACTACAGGGAAAAGGAAACACCATATATTTT. It yields the protein CASSQLQGKGNTIYF. V usage is TRBV18 and J usage is TRBJ1-3; D perhaps matches TRBD1 (6 bases). Germline assignment: CDR1 KGHSH and CDR2 LQKENI. The CDR3 runs 15 residues. Trimming took 4 bases from V and 4 from J, leaving 14 bases between them.